The 7 T cell receptor beta chains below were found in one sample sequenced in a study of neurological immune-mediated disorders. TCRdb re-called the 5' RACE reads with MiXCR, one entry per CDR3 protein. Altogether about 84,000 distinct CDR3 sequences are present, about a tenth being singletons, with the ten largest covering about 1.8%. Sample: PBMCs. These TCRs come from a man aged 35 to 55 in good health.

This clonotype appeared many times. V gene TRBV6-1 combines with J gene TRBJ1-4; a possible D gene is TRBD1 (6 bases). Per germline, CDR1 MNHNS and CDR2 SASEGT. CDR3 length: 13 amino acids. CDR3 bases: TGTGCGAACAGGGACCCCACTAATGAAAAACTGTTTTTT. Its protein is CANRDPTNEKLFF.

This clonotype was counted many times. The gene calls are TRBV5-1 and TRBJ2-1, with no clear D. The length of the CDR3 is 13 residues. The V gene lost 4 bases and the J gene lost 6 bases, with 11 bases spanning the gap. Germline V lookup: CDR1 SGHRS, CDR2 YFSETQ. In DNA form, the CDR3 reads TGCGCCAGCAGCCCCAGAACGGTCAATGAGCAGTTCTTC. Translation: CASSPRTVNEQFF.

This clonotype has at least ten counts. The rearrangement links TRBV9 to TRBJ2-7, with D perhaps being TRBD1 or TRBD2 (6 bases each). Per the germline V gene, CDR1 is SGDLS and CDR2 is YYNGEE. CDR3 size: 15 residues. Trimming left V 0 bases short and J 6 bases short, with 16 bases between. The chain's CDR3 is CASSVGGGLRSEQYF. The CDR3 coding sequence is TGTGCCAGCAGCGTAGGAGGGGGGCTGAGGTCCGAGCAGTACTTC.

Many counts were recorded for this clonotype. The chain carries TRBV5-1 and TRBJ2-5, with D perhaps given as TRBD1 or TRBD2 (6 bases each). This CDR3 is built from 15 residues. The germline gives CDR1 SGHRS, CDR2 YFSETQ. V was clipped by 0 bases and J by 10 bases, with 19 bases between them. The CDR3 nucleotides read TGCGCCAGCAGCTTGGCCCCGGGGGCCCCGTATAACCAGTACTTC. Amino acid sequence: CASSLAPGAPYNQYF.

The table lists this clonotype with many counts. The chain couples TRBV29-1 to TRBJ1-1; a possible D gene is TRBD1 (6 bases). This CDR3 region has 13 residues. V shed 6 bases and J shed 0 bases, with 11 bases lying between them. CDR1 SQVTM and CDR2 ANQGSEA come from the germline V gene. The CDR3 DNA sequence: TGCAGCGTAACAGGGAATTTGAACACTGAAGCTTTCTTT. It encodes CSVTGNLNTEAFF.

This clonotype was seen ten or more times. An end of the junction does not agree with germline; a read error may underlie this. This chain links TRBV20-1 with TRBJ2-1, with 11 bases identical to TRBD2. CDR1 and CDR2 from the germline V gene are DFQATT and SNEGSKA (reference sequence). This CDR3 comprises 13 residues. As DNA, the CDR3 is TGCAGCGCTAGCGGGGGGTCCTACAATGAGCAGTTCTTC. Protein: CSASGGSYNEQFF.

This clonotype was observed many times. The gene calls are TRBV20-1 and TRBJ2-5; the D gene is possibly TRBD2 (6 bases). The germline V gene has CDR1 DFQATT and CDR2 SNEGSKA (reference sequence). This CDR3 contains 16 residues. In DNA, the CDR3 is TGCAGCGTTTCACTCCCGGGGGAGTTGGGGCCAGAGACCCAGTACTTC. Translation: CSVSLPGELGPETQYF.